A single sample is the source of the 22 T cell receptor beta chains below, sequenced in a study of T-cell reconstitution after alpha-beta-depleted transplantation in children. The TCRbeta library was prepared with unique molecular identifiers. TCRdb ran MiXCR on the PCR reads and lists one entry per CDR3 protein. The table includes 210,000 or so distinct CDR3 sequences, roughly 10% detected once. The starting material was PBMCs, obtained before TCRalphabeta/CD19-depleted stem cell transplant. These TCRs come from a child younger than two with acute myeloid leukemia, due to receive a stem cell transplant.

Of note for this clonotype: A read error may be the cause here, since a much bigger clone is one base away. The chain joins TRBV4-3 to TRBJ2-1; 9 nucleotides match TRBD2. Germline CDR1 LGHNA, CDR2 YSLEER. The CDR3 loop spans 15 amino acids. In DNA form, the CDR3 reads TGCGCCAGCAGCCAAGATAGCGGGAGCTACAATGAGCGGTTCTTC. Amino acids: CASSQDSGSYNERFF.

The table lists this clonotype with many counts. The chain has TRBV25-1 and TRBJ2-7; D perhaps matches TRBD1 (6 bases). Germline loops: CDR1 MGHDK, CDR2 SYGVNS. V was pared by 1 base and J by 4 bases, with 11 bases between. This CDR3 has 14 amino acids. For the CDR3, the DNA is TGTGCCAGCAGTGAATCCGGGACAACTTACGAGCAGTACTTC. It codes for CASSESGTTYEQYF.

This clonotype has ten or more counts. The chain carries TRBV24-1 and TRBJ2-3; a weak D match, TRBD1 (6 bases). This CDR3 region has 14 residues. From germline, CDR1 is KGHDR and CDR2 SFDVKD. V was clipped by 2 bases and J by 3 bases, with 8 bases between them. The CDR3 DNA follows: TGTGCCACCAGTGATTCACAGGGAACAGATACGCAGTATTTT. This sequence encodes CATSDSQGTDTQYF.

Many counts were recorded for this clonotype. This chain uses TRBV7-3 with TRBJ2-1; D not resolved. This CDR3 contains 13 residues. Germline lookup yields CDR1 SGHTA and CDR2 FQGTGA. V lost 1 base to trimming and J lost 8 bases, with 9 bases between them. CDR3 loop: CASSLMRDDEQFF. The CDR3 region has the DNA TGTGCCAGCAGCTTAATGCGTGACGATGAGCAGTTCTTC. Filled out from reference TRBV7-3 and TRBJ2-1, the complete variable domain reads GAGVSQTPSNKVTEKGKYVELRCDPISGHTALYWYRQSLGQGPEFLIYFQGTGAADDSGLPNDRFFAVRPEGSVSTLKIQRTERGDSAVYLCASSLMRDDEQFFGPGTRLTVL.

The chain combines TRBV10-3 with TRBJ2-5; D gene uncertain. Germline V gives CDR1 ENHRY, CDR2 SYGVKD. The CDR3 is 15 residues long. Trimming cost V 1 base and J 0 bases, with 9 bases left between them. The CDR3 reads CAISEWERDQETQYF. CDR3 bases: TGTGCCATCAGTGAGTGGGAAAGGGACCAAGAGACCCAGTACTTC.

This chain links TRBV19 with TRBJ2-2, with TRBD1 matching over 8 bases. The germline gives CDR1 LNHDA, CDR2 SQIVND (reference sequence). V lost 9 bases to trimming and J lost 7 bases; unmatched junction nucleotides: 16. The CDR3 runs to 16 residues. CDR3 coding DNA: TGTGCCAGCGCCGACAGGGGTGTGCGGCGTGGCGGGGAGCTGTTTTTT. Translating gives CASADRGVRRGGELFF.

In this sample, this clonotype turned up many times. For the CDR3, the DNA is TGTGCCAGCAGTTTATCGTTTTACCGGGACAGGGCCTACGAGCAGTACTTC. It specifies CASSLSFYRDRAYEQYF. The V and J genes are TRBV27 and TRBJ2-7, with 9 bases that match TRBD1. V was pared by 0 bases and J by 2 bases, with 8 bases of the junction left unmatched. This CDR3 is 17 amino acids long. CDR1 is MNHEY, CDR2 SMNVEV, per germline (reference sequence).

This clonotype was seen at least ten times. The gene calls are TRBV12-3 or TRBV12-4 and TRBJ2-7; D is possibly TRBD2 (6 bases). V lost 4 bases, J lost 0 bases, and 10 bases lay in between. The CDR3 runs 14 residues. The CDR3 region has the DNA TGTGCCAGCAGTTCGGGACTGACCTCCTACGAGCAGTACTTC. Translation: CASSSGLTSYEQYF.

The chain uses TRBV7-6 and TRBJ2-7, with TRBD1 as a possible D gene (6 bases). Trimming stripped 5 bases from V and 3 bases from J, with 14 bases between. The germline V gene has CDR1 SGHVS and CDR2 FNYEAQ. The CDR3 has 14 residues. The CDR3 DNA is TGTGCCAGCAGCGTCCGGGACACAAACTACGAGCAGTACTTC. Translating gives CASSVRDTNYEQYF.

This clonotype was found many times. This chain links TRBV3-1 with TRBJ1-5; the D gene is possibly TRBD1 (6 bases). The CDR3 contains 14 residues. V lost 3 bases and J 1 base, leaving 7 bases between the germline ends. Germline CDR1 and CDR2: LGHDT and YNNKEL (reference sequence). This chain's CDR3 is CASSHTGSNQPQHF. CDR3 sequence (DNA): TGTGCCAGCAGCCATACAGGGAGCAATCAGCCCCAGCATTTT. Full variable domain (missing parts from reference TRBV3-1 and TRBJ1-5): DTAVSQTPKYLVTQMGNDKSIKCEQNLGHDTMYWYKQDSKKFLKIMFSYNNKELIINETVPNRFSPKSPDKAHLNLHINSLELGDSAVYFCASSHTGSNQPQHFGDGTRLSIL.

This clonotype was recorded at least ten times. The rearrangement links TRBV5-1 to TRBJ2-2; the D gene is possibly TRBD1 (5 bases). Germline loops: CDR1 SGHRS, CDR2 YFSETQ. The length of the CDR3 is 14 residues. V lost 5 bases and J lost 1, with 9 bases in between. CDR3: CASSGALNTGELFF. The CDR3 DNA reads as TGCGCCAGCAGTGGGGCGCTGAACACCGGGGAGCTGTTTTTT.

The sample holds many counts of this clonotype. The chain uses TRBV20-1 and TRBJ2-5, with D uncertain. Germline CDR1 reads DFQATT; CDR2 reads SNEGSKA (reference sequence). This CDR3 spans 12 amino acids. The V gene lost 6 bases and the J gene lost 2 bases, with 10 bases spanning the gap. The CDR3 protein is CSAILVQETQYF. CDR3 sequence (DNA): TGCAGTGCCATCCTAGTACAAGAGACCCAGTACTTC.

The rearrangement joins TRBV12-3 or TRBV12-4 to TRBJ2-5; 9 nucleotides line up with TRBD2. The V segment lost 5 bases and the J segment 5 bases; nucleotides outside the gene matches: 9. The CDR3 has 15 residues. The CDR3 sequence: CASSLGTSWGETQYF. CDR3 nucleotides: TGTGCCAGCAGTCTCGGGACTAGCTGGGGCGAGACCCAGTACTTC.

This sequence joins TRBV5-4 and TRBJ1-3, with D unclear. The CDR3 totals 13 residues. Deletions cut 7 bases from V and 0 bases from J, with 8 bases between. CDR1 SGHNT and CDR2 YYREEE come from the germline V gene (reference sequence). The CDR3 protein is CASGLSSGNTIYF. The CDR3 bases are TGTGCCAGCGGACTTAGCTCTGGAAACACCATATATTTT.

This clonotype was counted at least ten times. This chain uses TRBV7-2 with TRBJ2-1; D gene unclear. This CDR3 contains 13 residues. V was cut by 3 bases and J by 8 bases, with 11 bases left in between. CDR1 is SGHTA, CDR2 FQGNSA, per germline. This CDR3 is CASSLQAWDEQFF. Written as DNA, the CDR3 is TGTGCCAGCAGCTTGCAAGCATGGGATGAGCAGTTCTTC.

This clonotype has at least ten counts. The chain carries TRBV28 and TRBJ1-6; D remains unclear. This CDR3 spans 13 amino acids. Deletions cut 7 bases from V and 10 bases from J, with 14 bases between. Germline V gene lookup returns CDR1 MDHEN and CDR2 SYDVKM. The CDR3 reads CASNNIRESPLHF. The DNA of the CDR3 is TGTGCCAGCAATAACATTCGAGAGTCACCCCTCCACTTT. Using reference TRBV28 and TRBJ1-6 for the parts outside the CDR3, the full variable domain is DVKVTQSSRYLVKRTGEKVFLECVQDMDHENMFWYRQDPGLGLRLIYFSYDVKMKEKGDIPEGYSVSREKKERFSLILESASTNQTSMYLCASNNIRESPLHFGNGTRLTVT.

Only a few counts were recorded for this clonotype. The chain uses TRBV25-1 and TRBJ2-1; no firm D call. Germline CDR1 reads MGHDK; CDR2 reads SYGVNS. V was shortened by 6 bases and J by 9 bases, with 12 bases between the two germline ends. CDR3 size: 12 residues. The CDR3 loop reads CASRSSSVEQFF. In nucleotides, the CDR3 is TGTGCCAGCAGGAGTAGCTCCGTTGAGCAGTTCTTC.

This clonotype has ten or more counts. The chain recombines TRBV24-1 with TRBJ1-1, with 9 bases aligning to TRBD1. The germline CDR1 and CDR2 sequences are KGHDR and SFDVKD. The CDR3 loop spans 14 amino acids. V trimming: 4 bases; J trimming: 7 bases; junction bases outside the gene matches: 6. DNA of the CDR3: TGTGCCACCAGTGACGAAGGGACAGGGAGTGAAGCTTTCTTT. Its translation is CATSDEGTGSEAFF.

This clonotype was seen ten or more times. The genes are TRBV5-1 and TRBJ1-6; tentative D call: TRBD1 (5 bases). Trimming cost V 0 bases and J 10 bases, with 8 bases left between them. Per the germline V gene, CDR1 is SGHRS and CDR2 is YFSETQ. There are 13 residues in the CDR3. The DNA for the CDR3 is TGCGCCAGCAGCTTGGGACAGAGATCACCCCTCCACTTT. This sequence encodes CASSLGQRSPLHF.

This clonotype has ten or more counts. The chain uses TRBV24-1 and TRBJ2-4, with D unresolved. The germline CDR1 and CDR2 sequences are KGHDR and SFDVKD. The CDR3 runs to 13 residues. Deletions cut 2 bases from V and 7 bases from J, with 8 bases between. CDR3 in amino acids: CATSDSLRNIQYF. DNA of the CDR3: TGTGCCACCAGTGATTCTCTACGGAACATTCAGTACTTC.

This clonotype came up many times. The V call is TRBV7-3, the J call TRBJ2-1; no clear D gene. Per the germline V gene, CDR1 is SGHTA and CDR2 is FQGTGA. This CDR3 is built from 13 residues. V gave up 1 base and J gave up 4 bases, with 5 bases separating them. The CDR3 region has the DNA TGTGCCAGCAGCTTAATCGGATACAATGAGCAGTTCTTC. It encodes CASSLIGYNEQFF.

This clonotype has ten or more counts. The CDR3 DNA sequence: TGTGCCAGCAGCTTAAGTGTACCAGATACGCAGTATTTT. Its protein is CASSLSVPDTQYF. This chain connects TRBV7-9 to TRBJ2-3; D remains unclear. CDR1 SEHNR and CDR2 FQNEAQ come from the germline V gene (reference sequence). The CDR3 contains 13 residues. Trimming left V 2 bases short and J 4 bases short, with 7 bases between.